This T cell receptor beta chain emerged from a study of cytomegalovirus exposure and HLA in healthy donors. Regarding the study as a whole: Cytomegalovirus-associated status was assigned to about 180 TCR beta chains.

This CDR3 contains 16 residues. The V gene end was trimmed by 1 base and the J gene end by 7 bases; junction bases not matched to a gene: 6. CDR1 is MGHRA and CDR2 is YSYEKL in the germline V gene. Clones were read by immunoSEQ multiplex PCR, and TCRdb kept only the in-frame ones, dropping some. The table shows 200,000 to 250,000 clones, with less than 85% occurring only once. These donors were members of the roughly 130-subject validation cohort, a group separate from the roughly 670-subject first cohort. Note on this clone: Its target is unknown.

The sample consisted of PBMCs. The clonotype was recovered from a woman between 18 and 30 years old in good health and CMV-seronegative. The gene calls are TRBV4-1 and TRBJ1-4, with TRBD1 matching 10 bases. CDR3 nucleotide sequence: TGCGCCAGCAGCCAAGGGGGACAGGGGAGGGGTGAAAAACTGTTTTTT. Its protein product is CASSQGGQGRGEKLFF.